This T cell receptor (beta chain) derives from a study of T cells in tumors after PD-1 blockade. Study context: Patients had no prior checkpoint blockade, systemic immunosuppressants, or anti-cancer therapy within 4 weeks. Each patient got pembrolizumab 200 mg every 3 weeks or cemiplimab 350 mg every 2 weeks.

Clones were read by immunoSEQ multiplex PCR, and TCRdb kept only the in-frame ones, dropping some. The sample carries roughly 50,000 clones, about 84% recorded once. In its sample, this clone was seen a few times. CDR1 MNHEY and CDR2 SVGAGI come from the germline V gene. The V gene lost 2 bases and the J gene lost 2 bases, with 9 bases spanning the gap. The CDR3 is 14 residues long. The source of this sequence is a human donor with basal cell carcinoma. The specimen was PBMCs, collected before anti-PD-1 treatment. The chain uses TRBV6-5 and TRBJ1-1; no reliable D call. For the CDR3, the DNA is TGTGCCAGCAGTTACCCGGACGGAAACACTGAAGCTTTCTTT. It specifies CASSYPDGNTEAFF.